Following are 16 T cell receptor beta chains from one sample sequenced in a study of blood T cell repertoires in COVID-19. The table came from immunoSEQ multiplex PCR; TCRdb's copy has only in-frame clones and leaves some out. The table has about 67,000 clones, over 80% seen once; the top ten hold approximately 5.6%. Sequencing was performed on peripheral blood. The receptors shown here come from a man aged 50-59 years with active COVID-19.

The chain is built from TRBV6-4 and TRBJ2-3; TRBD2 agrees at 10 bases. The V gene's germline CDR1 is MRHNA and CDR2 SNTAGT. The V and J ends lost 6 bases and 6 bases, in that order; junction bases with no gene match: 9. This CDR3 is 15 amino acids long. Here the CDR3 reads CASSTSGTPGDTQYF. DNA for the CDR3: TGTGCCAGCAGCACTAGCGGGACCCCGGGGGATACGCAGTATTTT.

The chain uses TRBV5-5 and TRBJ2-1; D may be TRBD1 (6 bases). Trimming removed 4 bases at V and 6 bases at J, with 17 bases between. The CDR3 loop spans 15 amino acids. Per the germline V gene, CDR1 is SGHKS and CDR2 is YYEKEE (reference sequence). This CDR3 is CASSKDSWTVNEQFF. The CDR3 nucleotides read TGTGCCAGCAGCAAGGACTCCTGGACAGTCAATGAGCAGTTCTTC.

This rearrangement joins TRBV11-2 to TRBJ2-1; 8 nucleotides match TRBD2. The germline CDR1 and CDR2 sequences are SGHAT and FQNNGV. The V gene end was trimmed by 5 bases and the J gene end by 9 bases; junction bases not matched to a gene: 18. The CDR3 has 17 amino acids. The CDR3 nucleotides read TGTGCCAGCAGCCCGAGAGGTGGGCTAGCGGGCATAAGTGAGCAGTTCTTC. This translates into CASSPRGGLAGISEQFF.

CDR3 residues: CASSSLTSGMYNEQFF. The CDR3 DNA reads TGCGCCAGCAGCTCTTTGACTAGCGGGATGTACAATGAGCAGTTCTTC. The rearrangement uses TRBV5-1 and TRBJ2-1; 11 nucleotides align to TRBD2. With V trimmed by 3 bases and J by 4 bases, 6 bases remained unmatched. CDR3 length equals 16 residues. Per germline, CDR1 SGHRS and CDR2 YFSETQ.

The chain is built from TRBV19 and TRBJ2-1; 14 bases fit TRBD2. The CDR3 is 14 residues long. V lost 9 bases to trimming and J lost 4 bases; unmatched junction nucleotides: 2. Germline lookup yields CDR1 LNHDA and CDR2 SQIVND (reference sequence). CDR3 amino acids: CASGLAGGYNEQFF. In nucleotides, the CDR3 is TGTGCCAGCGGACTAGCGGGAGGATACAATGAGCAGTTCTTC.

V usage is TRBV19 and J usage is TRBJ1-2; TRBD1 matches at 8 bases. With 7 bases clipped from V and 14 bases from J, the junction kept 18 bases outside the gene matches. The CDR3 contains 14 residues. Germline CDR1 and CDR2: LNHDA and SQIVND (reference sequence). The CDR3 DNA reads TGTGCCAGTACACCTACGACAGGGGCCGCTAGCAGGACCTTC. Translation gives CASTPTTGAASRTF.

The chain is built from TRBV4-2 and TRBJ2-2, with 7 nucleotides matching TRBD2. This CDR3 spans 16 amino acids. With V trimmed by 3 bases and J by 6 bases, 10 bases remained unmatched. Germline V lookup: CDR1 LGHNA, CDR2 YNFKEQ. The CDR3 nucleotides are TGTGCCAGCAGCCATCAGAGGGGAGGGCAGGCCGGGGAGCTGTTTTTT. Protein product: CASSHQRGGQAGELFF.

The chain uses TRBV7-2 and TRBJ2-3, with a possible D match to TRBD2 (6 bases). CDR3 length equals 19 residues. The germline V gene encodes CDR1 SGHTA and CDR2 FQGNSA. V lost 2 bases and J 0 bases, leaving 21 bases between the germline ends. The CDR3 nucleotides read TGTGCCAGCAGCTTAAATTTGTGGCGGGGAAGGAATAGCACAGATACGCAGTATTTT. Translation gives CASSLNLWRGRNSTDTQYF.

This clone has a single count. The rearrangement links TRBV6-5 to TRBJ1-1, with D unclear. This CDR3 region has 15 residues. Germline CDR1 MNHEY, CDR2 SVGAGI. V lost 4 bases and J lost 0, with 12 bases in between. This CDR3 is CASSSRRRMNTEAFF. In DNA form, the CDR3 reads TGTGCCAGCAGTTCTCGACGGAGGATGAACACTGAAGCTTTCTTT.

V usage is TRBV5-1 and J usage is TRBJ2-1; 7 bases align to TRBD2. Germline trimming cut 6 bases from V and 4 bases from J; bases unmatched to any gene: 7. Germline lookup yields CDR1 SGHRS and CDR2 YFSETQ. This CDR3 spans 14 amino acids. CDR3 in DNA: TGCGCCAGCAACGAGGGCGGGAGTTACAATGAGCAGTTCTTC. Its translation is CASNEGGSYNEQFF.

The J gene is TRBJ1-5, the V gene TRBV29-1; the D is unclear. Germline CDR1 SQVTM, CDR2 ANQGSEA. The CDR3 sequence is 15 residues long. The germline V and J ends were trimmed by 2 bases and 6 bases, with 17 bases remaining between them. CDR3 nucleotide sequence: TGCAGCGTTGAAAGTACATATTTTCCTTTTCAGCCCCAGCATTTT. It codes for CSVESTYFPFQPQHF.

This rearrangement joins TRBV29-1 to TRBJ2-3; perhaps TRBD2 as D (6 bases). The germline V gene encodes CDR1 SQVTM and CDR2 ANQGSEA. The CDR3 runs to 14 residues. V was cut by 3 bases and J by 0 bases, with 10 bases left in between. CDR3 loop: CSVDYGSSTDTQYF. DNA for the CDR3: TGCAGCGTTGACTACGGGAGCAGCACAGATACGCAGTATTTT.

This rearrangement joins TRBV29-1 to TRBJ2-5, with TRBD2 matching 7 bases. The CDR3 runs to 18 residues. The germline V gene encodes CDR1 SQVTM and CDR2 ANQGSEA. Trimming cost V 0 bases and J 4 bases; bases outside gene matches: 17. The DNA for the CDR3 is TGCAGCGTTGAAGATCGAGGTCTAGCGGTAATACAGTCAGAGACCCAGTACTTC. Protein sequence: CSVEDRGLAVIQSETQYF.

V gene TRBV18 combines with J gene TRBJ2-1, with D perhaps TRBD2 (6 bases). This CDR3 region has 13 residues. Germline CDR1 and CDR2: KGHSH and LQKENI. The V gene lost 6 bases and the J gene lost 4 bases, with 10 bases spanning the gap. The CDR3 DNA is TGTGCCAGCTCGCCGACTAGGTACAATGAGCAGTTCTTC. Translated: CASSPTRYNEQFF.

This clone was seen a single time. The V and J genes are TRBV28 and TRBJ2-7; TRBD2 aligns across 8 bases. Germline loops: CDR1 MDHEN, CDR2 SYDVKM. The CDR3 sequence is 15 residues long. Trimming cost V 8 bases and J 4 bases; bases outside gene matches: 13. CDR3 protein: CASATTGLGRYEQYF. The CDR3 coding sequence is TGTGCCAGCGCCACTACGGGACTAGGTCGTTACGAGCAGTACTTC.

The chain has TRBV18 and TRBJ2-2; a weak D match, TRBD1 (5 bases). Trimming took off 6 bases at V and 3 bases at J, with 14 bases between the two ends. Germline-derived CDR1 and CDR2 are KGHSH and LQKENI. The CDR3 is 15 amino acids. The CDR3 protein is CASSPDSQYTGELFF. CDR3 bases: TGTGCCAGCTCCCCTGACAGCCAATACACCGGGGAGCTGTTTTTT. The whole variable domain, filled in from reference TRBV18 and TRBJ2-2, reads NAGVMQNPRHLVRRRGQEARLRCSPMKGHSHVYWYRQLPEEGLKFMVYLQKENIIDESGMPKERFSAEFPKEGPSILRIQQVVRGDSAAYFCASSPDSQYTGELFFGEGSRLTVL.